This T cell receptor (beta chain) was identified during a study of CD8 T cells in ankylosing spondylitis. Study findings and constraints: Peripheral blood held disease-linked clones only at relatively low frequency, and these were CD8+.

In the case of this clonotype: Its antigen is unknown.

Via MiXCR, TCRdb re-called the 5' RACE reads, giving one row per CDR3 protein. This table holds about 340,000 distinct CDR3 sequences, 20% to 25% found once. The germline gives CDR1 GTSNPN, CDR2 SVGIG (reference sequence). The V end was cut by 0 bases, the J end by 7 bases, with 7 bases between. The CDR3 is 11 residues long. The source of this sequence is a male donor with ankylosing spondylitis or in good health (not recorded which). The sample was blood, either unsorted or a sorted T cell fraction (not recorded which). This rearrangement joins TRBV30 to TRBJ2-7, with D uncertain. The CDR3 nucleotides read TGTGCCTGGAGTGTATTGGGGGAGCAGTACTTC. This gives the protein CAWSVLGEQYF.